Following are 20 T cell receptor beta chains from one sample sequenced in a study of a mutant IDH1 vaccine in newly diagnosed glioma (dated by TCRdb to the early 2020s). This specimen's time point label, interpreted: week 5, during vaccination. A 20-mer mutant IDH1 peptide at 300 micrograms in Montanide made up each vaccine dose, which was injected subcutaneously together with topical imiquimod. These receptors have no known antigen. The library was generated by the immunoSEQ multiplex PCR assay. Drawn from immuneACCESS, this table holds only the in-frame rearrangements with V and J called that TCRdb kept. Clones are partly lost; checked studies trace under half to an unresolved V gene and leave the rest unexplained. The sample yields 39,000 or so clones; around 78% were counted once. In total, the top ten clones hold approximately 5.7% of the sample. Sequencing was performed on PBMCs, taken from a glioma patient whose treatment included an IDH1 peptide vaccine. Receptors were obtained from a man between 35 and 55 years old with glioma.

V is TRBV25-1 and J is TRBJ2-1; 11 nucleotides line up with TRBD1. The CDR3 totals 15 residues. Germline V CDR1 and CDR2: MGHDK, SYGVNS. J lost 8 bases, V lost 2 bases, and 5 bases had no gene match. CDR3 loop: CASSEPRTGGDEQFF. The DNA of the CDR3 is TGTGCCAGCAGTGAACCTCGGACAGGGGGCGATGAGCAGTTCTTC.

CDR3 DNA: TGCGCCAGCAGCCAAGTCTCGGTACGAGCGGGTCCTACAGATACGCAGTATTTT. This sequence encodes CASSQVSVRAGPTDTQYF. This chain uses TRBV4-1 with TRBJ2-3; tentatively, D is TRBD2 (6 bases). The CDR3 sequence is 18 residues long. Germline CDR1 is MGHRA and CDR2 is YSYEKL. V was shortened by 1 base and J by 3 bases, with 20 bases between the two germline ends.

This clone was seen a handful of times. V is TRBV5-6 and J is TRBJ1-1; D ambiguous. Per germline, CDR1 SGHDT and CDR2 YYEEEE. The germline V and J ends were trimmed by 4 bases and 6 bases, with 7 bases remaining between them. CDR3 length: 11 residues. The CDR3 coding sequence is TGTGCCAGCAGCCGTGAAGCTGAAGCTTTCTTT. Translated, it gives CASSREAEAFF.

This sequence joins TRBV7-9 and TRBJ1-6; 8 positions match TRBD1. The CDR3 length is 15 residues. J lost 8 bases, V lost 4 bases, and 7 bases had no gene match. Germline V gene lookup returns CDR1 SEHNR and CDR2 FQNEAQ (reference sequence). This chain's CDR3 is CASSSGDRTDSPLHF. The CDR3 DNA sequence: TGTGCCAGCAGCTCGGGGGACAGGACGGATTCACCCCTCCACTTT.

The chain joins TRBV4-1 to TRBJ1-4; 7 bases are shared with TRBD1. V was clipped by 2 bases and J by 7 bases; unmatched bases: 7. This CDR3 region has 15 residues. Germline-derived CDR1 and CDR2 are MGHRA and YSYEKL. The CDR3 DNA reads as TGCGCCAGCAGCCAACCCGACAGGGAGAGTGAAAAACTGTTTTTT. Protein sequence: CASSQPDRESEKLFF.

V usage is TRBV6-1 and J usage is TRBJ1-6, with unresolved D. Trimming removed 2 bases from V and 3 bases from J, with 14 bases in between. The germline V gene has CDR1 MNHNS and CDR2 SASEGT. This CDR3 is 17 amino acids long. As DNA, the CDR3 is TGTGCCAGCAGTGAATGGAGGGCAGGTTTCTATAATTCACCCCTCCACTTT. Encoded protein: CASSEWRAGFYNSPLHF.

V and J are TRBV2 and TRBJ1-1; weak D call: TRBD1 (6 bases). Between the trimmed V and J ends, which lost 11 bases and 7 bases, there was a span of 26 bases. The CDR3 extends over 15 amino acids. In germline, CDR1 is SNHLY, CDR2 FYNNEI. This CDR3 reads CAGVDGGRARYEAFF. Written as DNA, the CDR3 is TGTGCCGGAGTCGACGGGGGCCGGGCCCGTTATGAAGCTTTCTTT.

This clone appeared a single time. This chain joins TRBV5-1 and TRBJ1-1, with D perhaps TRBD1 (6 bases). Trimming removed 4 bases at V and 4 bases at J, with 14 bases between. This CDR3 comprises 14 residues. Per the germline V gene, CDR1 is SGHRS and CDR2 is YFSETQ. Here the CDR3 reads CASSGNRDGTEAFF. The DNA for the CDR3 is TGCGCCAGCAGCGGAAACAGGGATGGCACTGAAGCTTTCTTT.

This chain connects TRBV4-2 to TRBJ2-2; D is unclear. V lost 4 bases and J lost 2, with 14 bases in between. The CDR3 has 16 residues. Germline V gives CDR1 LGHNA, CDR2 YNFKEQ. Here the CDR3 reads CASSPSATLNTGELFF. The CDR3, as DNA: TGTGCCAGCAGCCCTTCGGCTACCTTAAACACCGGGGAGCTGTTTTTT.

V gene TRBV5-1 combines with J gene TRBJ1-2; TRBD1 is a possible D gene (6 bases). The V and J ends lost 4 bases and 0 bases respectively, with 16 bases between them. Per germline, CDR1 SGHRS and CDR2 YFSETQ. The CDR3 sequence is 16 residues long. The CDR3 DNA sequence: TGCGCCAGCAGCCCACAGCCAGGGGAGGCTAACTATGGCTACACCTTC. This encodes CASSPQPGEANYGYTF.

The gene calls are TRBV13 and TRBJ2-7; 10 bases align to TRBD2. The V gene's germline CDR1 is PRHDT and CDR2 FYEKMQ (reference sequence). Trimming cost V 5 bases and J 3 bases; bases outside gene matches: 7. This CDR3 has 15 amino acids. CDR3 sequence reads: CASSELAGGIYEQYF. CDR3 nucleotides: TGTGCCAGCAGCGAGTTAGCGGGGGGTATCTACGAGCAGTACTTC. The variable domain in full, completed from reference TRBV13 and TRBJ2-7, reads AAGVIQSPRHLIKEKRETATLKCYPIPRHDTVYWYQQGPGQDPQFLISFYEKMQSDKGSIPDRFSAQQFSDYHSELNMSSLELGDSALYFCASSELAGGIYEQYFGPGTRLTVT.

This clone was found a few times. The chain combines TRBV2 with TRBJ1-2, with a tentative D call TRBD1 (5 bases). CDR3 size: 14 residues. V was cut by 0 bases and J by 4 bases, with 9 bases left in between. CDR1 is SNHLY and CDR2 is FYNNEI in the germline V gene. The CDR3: CASSEAEGRYGYTF. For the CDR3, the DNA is TGTGCCAGCAGTGAAGCAGAGGGACGCTATGGCTACACCTTC.

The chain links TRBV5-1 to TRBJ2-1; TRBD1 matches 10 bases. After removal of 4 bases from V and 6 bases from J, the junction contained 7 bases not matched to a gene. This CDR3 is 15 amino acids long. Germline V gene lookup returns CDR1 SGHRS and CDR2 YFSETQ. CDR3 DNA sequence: TGCGCCAGCAGCCCGGGACAGGGGAGAGGCAATGAGCAGTTCTTC. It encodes CASSPGQGRGNEQFF. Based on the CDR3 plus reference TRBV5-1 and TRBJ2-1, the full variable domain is KAGVTQTPRYLIKTRGQQVTLSCSPISGHRSVSWYQQTPGQGLQFLFEYFSETQRNKGNFPGRFSGRQFSNSRSEMNVSTLELGDSALYLCASSPGQGRGNEQFFGPGTRLTVL.

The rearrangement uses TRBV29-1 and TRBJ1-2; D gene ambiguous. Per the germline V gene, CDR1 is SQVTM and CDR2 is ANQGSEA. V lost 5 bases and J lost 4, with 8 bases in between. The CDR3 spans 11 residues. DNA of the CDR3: TGCAGCGTTCGCGGCCGCTATGGCTACACCTTC. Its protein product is CSVRGRYGYTF.

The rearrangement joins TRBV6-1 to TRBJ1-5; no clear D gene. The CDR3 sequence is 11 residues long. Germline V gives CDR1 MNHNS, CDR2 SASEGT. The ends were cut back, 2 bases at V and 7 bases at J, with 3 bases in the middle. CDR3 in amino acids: CASSERQPQHF. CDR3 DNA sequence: TGTGCCAGCAGTGAACGACAGCCCCAGCATTTT.

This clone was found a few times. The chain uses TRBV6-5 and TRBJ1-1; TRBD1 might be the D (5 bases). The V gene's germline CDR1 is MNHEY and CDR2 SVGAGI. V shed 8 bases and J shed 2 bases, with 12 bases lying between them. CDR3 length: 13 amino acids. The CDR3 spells CASRQYGNTEAFF. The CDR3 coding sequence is TGTGCCAGCCGACAGTATGGCAACACTGAAGCTTTCTTT.

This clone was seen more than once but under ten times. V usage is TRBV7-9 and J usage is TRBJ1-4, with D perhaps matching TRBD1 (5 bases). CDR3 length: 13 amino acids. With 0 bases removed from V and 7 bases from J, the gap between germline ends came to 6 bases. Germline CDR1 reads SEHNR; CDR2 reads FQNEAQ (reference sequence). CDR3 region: CASSLAQGEKLFF. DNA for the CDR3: TGTGCCAGCAGCTTAGCGCAGGGTGAAAAACTGTTTTTT.

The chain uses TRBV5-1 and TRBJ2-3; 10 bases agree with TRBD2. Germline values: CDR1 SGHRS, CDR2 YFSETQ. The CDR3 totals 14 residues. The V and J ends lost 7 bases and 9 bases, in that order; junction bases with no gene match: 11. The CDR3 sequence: CASSESGGAATQYF. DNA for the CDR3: TGCGCCAGCTCAGAAAGCGGGGGGGCAGCCACGCAGTATTTT.

As DNA, the CDR3 is TGCAGCGTCCCGGACAGGCTTGATACGCAGTATTTT. Amino acid sequence: CSVPDRLDTQYF. The rearrangement uses TRBV29-1 and TRBJ2-3, with TRBD1 identical over 7 bases. The CDR3 runs to 12 residues. Per the germline V gene, CDR1 is SQVTM and CDR2 is ANQGSEA. V gave up 6 bases and J gave up 6 bases; unmatched junction bases: 6.

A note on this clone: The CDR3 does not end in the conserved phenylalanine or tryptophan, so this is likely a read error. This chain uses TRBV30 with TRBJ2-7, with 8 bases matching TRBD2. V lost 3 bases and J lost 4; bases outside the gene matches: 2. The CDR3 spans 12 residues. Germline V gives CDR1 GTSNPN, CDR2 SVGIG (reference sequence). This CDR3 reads CAWSGGGYEQYS. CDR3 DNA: TGTGCCTGGAGCGGGGGGGGTTACGAGCAGTACTCC.